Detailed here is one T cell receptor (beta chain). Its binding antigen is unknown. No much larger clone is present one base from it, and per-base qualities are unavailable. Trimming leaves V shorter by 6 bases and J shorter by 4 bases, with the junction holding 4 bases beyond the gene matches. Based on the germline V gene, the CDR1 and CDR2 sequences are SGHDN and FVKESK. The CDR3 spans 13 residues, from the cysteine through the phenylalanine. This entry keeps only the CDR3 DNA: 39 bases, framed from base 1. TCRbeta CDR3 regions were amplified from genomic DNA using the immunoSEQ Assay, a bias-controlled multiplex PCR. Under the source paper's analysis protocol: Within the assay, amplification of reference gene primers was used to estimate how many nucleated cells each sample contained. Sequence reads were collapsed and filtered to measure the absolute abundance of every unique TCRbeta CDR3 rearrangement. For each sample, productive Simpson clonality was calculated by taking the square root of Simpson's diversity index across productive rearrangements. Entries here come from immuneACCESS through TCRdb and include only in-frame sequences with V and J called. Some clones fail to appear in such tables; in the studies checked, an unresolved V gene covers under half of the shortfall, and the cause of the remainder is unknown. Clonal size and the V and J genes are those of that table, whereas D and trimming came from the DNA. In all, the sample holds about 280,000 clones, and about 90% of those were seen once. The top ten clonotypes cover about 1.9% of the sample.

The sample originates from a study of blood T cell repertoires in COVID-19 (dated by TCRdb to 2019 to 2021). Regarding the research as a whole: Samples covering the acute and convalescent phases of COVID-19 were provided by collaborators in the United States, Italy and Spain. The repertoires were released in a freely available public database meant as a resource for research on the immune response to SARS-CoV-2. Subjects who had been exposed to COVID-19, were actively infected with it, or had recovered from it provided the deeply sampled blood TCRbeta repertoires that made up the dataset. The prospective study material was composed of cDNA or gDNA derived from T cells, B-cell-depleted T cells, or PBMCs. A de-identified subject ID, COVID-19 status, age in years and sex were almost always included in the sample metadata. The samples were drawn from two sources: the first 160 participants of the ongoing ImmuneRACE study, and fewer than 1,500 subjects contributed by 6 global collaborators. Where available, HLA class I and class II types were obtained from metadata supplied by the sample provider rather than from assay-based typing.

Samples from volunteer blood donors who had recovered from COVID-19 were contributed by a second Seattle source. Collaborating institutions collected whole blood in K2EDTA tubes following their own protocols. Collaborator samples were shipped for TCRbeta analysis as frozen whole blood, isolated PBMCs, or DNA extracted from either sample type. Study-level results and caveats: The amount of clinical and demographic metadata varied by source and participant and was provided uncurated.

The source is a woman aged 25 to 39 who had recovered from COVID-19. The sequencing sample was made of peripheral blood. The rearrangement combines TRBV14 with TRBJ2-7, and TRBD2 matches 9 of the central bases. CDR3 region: CASRMAGGYEQYF. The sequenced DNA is TGTGCCAGCAGGATGGCGGGAGGGTACGAGCAGTACTTC.